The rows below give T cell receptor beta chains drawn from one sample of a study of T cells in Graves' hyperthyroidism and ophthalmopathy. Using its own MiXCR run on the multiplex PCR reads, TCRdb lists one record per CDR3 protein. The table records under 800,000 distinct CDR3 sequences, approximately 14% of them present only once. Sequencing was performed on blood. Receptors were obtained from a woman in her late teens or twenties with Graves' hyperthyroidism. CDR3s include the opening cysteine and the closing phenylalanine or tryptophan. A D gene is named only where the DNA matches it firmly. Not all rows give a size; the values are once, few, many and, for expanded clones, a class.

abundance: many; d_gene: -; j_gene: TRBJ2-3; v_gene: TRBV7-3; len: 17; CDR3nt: TGTGCCAGCAGCCGCATGGGGCTAGCGAGTTACACAGATACGCAGTATTTT; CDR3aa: CASSRMGLASYTDTQYF
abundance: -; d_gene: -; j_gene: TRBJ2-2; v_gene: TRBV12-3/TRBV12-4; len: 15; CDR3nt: TGTGCCAGCAGTTTTAGGCCGATCTACACCGGGGAGCTGTTTTTT; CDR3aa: CASSFRPIYTGELFF
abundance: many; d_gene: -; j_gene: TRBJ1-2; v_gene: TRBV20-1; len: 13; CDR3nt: TGCAGTGCTAGTTGGGGTGGTAGCTATGGCTACACCTTC; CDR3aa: CSASWGGSYGYTF
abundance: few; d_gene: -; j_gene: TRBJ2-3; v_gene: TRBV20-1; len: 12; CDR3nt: TGCAGTGCCGACGCACGCACAGATACGCAGTATTTT; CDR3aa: CSADARTDTQYF
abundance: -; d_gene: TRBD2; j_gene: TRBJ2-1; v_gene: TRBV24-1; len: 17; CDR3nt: TGTGCCACCAGTGATTCATGGGCGGGAGGATCCTACAATAAGCAGTTCTTC; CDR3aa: CATSDSWAGGSYNKQFF
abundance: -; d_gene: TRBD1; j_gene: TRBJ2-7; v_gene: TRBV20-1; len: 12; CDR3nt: TGCAGTGCTCCAGACAGGGTACGCGAGCAGTACTTC; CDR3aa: CSAPDRVREQYF
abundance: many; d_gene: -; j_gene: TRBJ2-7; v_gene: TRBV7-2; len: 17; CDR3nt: TGTGCCAGCAGCATAAAAAATGTCCAGCGTCACCATTACGAGCAGTACTTC; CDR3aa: CASSIKNVQRHHYEQYF
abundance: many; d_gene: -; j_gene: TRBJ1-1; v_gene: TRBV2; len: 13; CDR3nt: TGTGCCAGCAGTTTGATGCGGGACGTTGAAGCTTTCTTT; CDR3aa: CASSLMRDVEAFF
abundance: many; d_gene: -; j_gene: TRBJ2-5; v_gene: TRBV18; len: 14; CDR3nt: TGTGCCAGCTCTGGTGAGGGAGACCAAGAGACCCAGTACTTC; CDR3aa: CASSGEGDQETQYF
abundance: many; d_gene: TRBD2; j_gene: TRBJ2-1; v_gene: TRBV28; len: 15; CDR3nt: TGTGCCAGCAGCACCGGGGCGGGAGAGGCGGATGAGCAGTTCTTC; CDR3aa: CASSTGAGEADEQFF
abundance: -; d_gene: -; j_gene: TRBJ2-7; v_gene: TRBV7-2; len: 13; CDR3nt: TGTGCCAGCAGCTTCATACCGAGCTACGAGCAGTACTTC; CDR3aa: CASSFIPSYEQYF
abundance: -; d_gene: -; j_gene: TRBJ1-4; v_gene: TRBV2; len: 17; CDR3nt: TGTGCCAGCAGTGAAGACCGAGACGGAGCAACTAATGAAAAACTGTTTTTT; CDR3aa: CASSEDRDGATNEKLFF
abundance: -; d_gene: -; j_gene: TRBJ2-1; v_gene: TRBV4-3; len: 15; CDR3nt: TGCGCCAGCAGCCAATTTCAGACGGAAGACAATGAGCAGTTCTTC; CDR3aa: CASSQFQTEDNEQFF
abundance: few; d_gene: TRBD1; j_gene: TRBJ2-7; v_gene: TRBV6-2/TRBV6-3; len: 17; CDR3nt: TGTGCCAGCAGTTACAGGGACAGCTCCTGGACACTTCGAGAGCAGTACTTC; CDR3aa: CASSYRDSSWTLREQYF
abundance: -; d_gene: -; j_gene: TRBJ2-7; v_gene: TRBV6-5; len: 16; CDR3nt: TGTGCCAGCAGTTACTCGGGGGCGATGAGCTCCTACGAGCAGTACTTC; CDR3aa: CASSYSGAMSSYEQYF
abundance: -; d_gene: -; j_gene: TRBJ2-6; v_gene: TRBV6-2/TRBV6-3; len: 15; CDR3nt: TGTGCCAGCAGTTATATCCGCTCTGGGGCCAACGTCCTGACTTTC; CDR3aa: CASSYIRSGANVLTF
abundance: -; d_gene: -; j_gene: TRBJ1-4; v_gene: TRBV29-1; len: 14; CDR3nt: TGCAGCGTGCCAGGCCGGGACATACATGAAAAACTGTTTTTT; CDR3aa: CSVPGRDIHEKLFF
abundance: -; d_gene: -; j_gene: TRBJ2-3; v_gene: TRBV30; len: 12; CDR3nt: TGTGCCTGGAGTGAGGCCACAGATACGCAGTATTTT; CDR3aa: CAWSEATDTQYF
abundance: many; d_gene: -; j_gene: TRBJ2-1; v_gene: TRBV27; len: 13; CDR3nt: TGTGCCAGCAGTGCTCATCGGGTCAATGAGCAGTTCTTC; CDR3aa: CASSAHRVNEQFF